The 20 T cell receptor beta chains given below trace back to one sample, sequenced in a study of shared clonotypes between healthy human individuals. Libraries were prepared by immunoSEQ multiplex PCR; TCRdb keeps only in-frame clonotypes and omits some of them. This sample yields about 2.4 million clones, of which approximately 94% are seen a single time; 0.36% belongs to the top ten. Sequences were obtained from naive CD4+ T cells from PBMCs. The subset is: CD45RA+ positively selected. Receptor source: a man younger than 35 in good health. Some clones in this sample may be carry-over from other donors' samples.

The chain links TRBV6-1 to TRBJ1-3; D remains ambiguous. Germline V gives CDR1 MNHNS, CDR2 SASEGT. V lost 8 bases, J lost 5 bases, and 13 bases lay in between. The CDR3 length is 13 residues. CDR3 in amino acids: CASQMGFRNTIYF. For the CDR3, the DNA is TGTGCCAGCCAAATGGGGTTTCGAAACACCATATATTTT.

V usage is TRBV4-3 and J usage is TRBJ2-1; 8 nucleotides align to TRBD2. Germline CDR1 is LGHNA and CDR2 is YSLEER. The CDR3 is made up of 15 amino acids. Unmatched junction bases numbered 14, after V lost 6 bases and J lost 10 bases. As DNA, the CDR3 is TGCGCCAGCAGTCGCGGGGGGAAACAGGGCACCGAGCAGTTCTTC. Translating gives CASSRGGKQGTEQFF.

The chain employs TRBV6-1 and TRBJ2-5; 9 bases align to TRBD1. The CDR3 is 13 residues long. The germline CDR1 and CDR2 sequences are MNHNS and SASEGT. The ends lost 8 bases at V and 7 bases at J; junction bases unmatched: 8. The CDR3 here is CASVTGGGGTQYF. The CDR3 bases are TGTGCCAGCGTCACAGGGGGCGGGGGGACCCAGTACTTC.

As regards this clone: The identical CDR3 is also encoded by other nucleotide sequences in the sample. The chain employs TRBV5-1 and TRBJ2-1; tentative D call: TRBD2 (6 bases). V lost 0 bases and J lost 7, with 11 bases in between. There are 14 residues in the CDR3. CDR1 and CDR2 (germline): SGHRS, YFSETQ. The CDR3 sequence is CASSLVGSRNEQFF. CDR3 sequence (DNA): TGCGCCAGCAGCTTGGTCGGGAGTAGGAATGAGCAGTTCTTC.

The J gene is TRBJ2-3, the V gene TRBV6-1, with D unresolved. V was clipped by 4 bases and J by 4 bases, with 15 bases between them. In germline, CDR1 is MNHNS, CDR2 SASEGT. The CDR3 runs 15 residues. This CDR3 reads CASSVAPRVPDTQYF. As DNA, the CDR3 is TGTGCCAGCAGTGTTGCGCCCCGTGTCCCAGATACGCAGTATTTT.

This clone has just one count. The chain couples TRBV2 to TRBJ2-1; 10 bases align to TRBD2. With V trimmed by 5 bases and J by 7 bases, 2 bases remained unmatched. Germline V CDR1 and CDR2: SNHLY, FYNNEI. The CDR3 sequence is 13 residues long. This CDR3 reads CASSLGLANEQFF. The CDR3 DNA reads TGTGCCAGCAGTCTGGGACTAGCGAATGAGCAGTTCTTC.

The V and J genes are TRBV9 and TRBJ2-7, with 9 bases matching TRBD2. This CDR3 is built from 15 residues. The V and J ends lost 1 base and 2 bases, in that order; junction bases with no gene match: 4. The germline gives CDR1 SGDLS, CDR2 YYNGEE. The CDR3, as DNA: TGTGCCAGCAGCGTAAATAGCGGGAGTACCTACGAGCAGTACTTC. Residues: CASSVNSGSTYEQYF.

The chain links TRBV6-1 to TRBJ1-1; unclear D gene. Germline V gene sequence: CDR1 MNHNS, CDR2 SASEGT. The V end was cut by 3 bases, the J end by 4 bases, with 3 bases between. The CDR3 runs 11 residues. The CDR3 protein is CASSEVTEAFF. The CDR3 nucleotides read TGTGCCAGCAGTGAGGTCACTGAAGCTTTCTTT.

The chain links TRBV10-3 to TRBJ2-3, with 7 nucleotides matching TRBD2. Germline CDR1 ENHRY, CDR2 SYGVKD. This CDR3 has 15 residues. Unmatched junction bases numbered 6, after V lost 2 bases and J lost 4 bases. The CDR3 loop is CAISEGGRGADTQYF. The DNA of the CDR3 is TGTGCCATCAGTGAGGGCGGGAGAGGTGCAGATACGCAGTATTTT.

The rearrangement joins TRBV27 to TRBJ1-1; D not certain. Trimming shortened V by 3 bases and J by 7 bases, and 9 bases separated the two germline ends. Germline loops: CDR1 MNHEY, CDR2 SMNVEV (reference sequence). The length of the CDR3 is 12 residues. CDR3 coding DNA: TGTGCCAGCAGTTTTTTAGCCGGTGAAGCTTTCTTT. This sequence encodes CASSFLAGEAFF.

This CDR3 reads CASSVGGSRSYEQYF. As DNA, the CDR3 is TGTGCCAGCAGCGTAGGCGGGAGTCGATCCTACGAGCAGTACTTC. The chain couples TRBV9 to TRBJ2-7, with TRBD2 identical over 7 bases. CDR3 length: 15 residues. Trimming cost V 0 bases and J 1 base; bases outside gene matches: 4. Germline CDR1 is SGDLS and CDR2 is YYNGEE.

With regard to this clone: One junction end disagrees with the germline gene, perhaps due to a read error. The chain links TRBV9 to TRBJ2-1; D is possibly TRBD1 or TRBD2 (5 bases each). Germline CDR1 and CDR2: SGDLS and YYNGEE. The length of the CDR3 is 15 residues. CDR3 nucleotide sequence: TGTGCCATAGGTCCGGGACGGACGAGCCACAATGGGCAGTTCTTC. This codes for CAIGPGRTSHNGQFF.

This chain connects TRBV28 to TRBJ1-1, with 9 bases fitting TRBD1. The CDR3 is 17 residues long. V shed 3 bases, J shed 8 bases, and the junction held 16 bases outside the gene matches. Germline CDR1 MDHEN, CDR2 SYDVKM. CDR3 sequence: CASSFPFFTGGSGEAFF. Written as DNA, the CDR3 is TGTGCCAGCAGTTTCCCCTTTTTTACAGGGGGCTCGGGGGAAGCTTTCTTT.

The chain combines TRBV5-1 with TRBJ1-4, with 11 bases lining up with TRBD1. V gave up 4 bases and J gave up 8 bases; unmatched junction bases: 4. The CDR3 is 14 residues long. Per germline, CDR1 SGHRS and CDR2 YFSETQ. The CDR3 bases are TGCGCCAGCAGCCAGGGACAGGGGGGAGAAAAACTGTTTTTT. Its protein product is CASSQGQGGEKLFF.

CDR3 residues: CASSLGAGTSTDTQYF. DNA of the CDR3: TGTGCCAGCAGCTTAGGAGCGGGAACAAGCACAGATACGCAGTATTTT. The rearrangement joins TRBV7-8 to TRBJ2-3, with 7 bases identical to TRBD2. The CDR3 totals 16 residues. The germline V gene encodes CDR1 SGHVS and CDR2 FQNEAQ. V lost 1 base to trimming and J lost 0 bases; unmatched junction nucleotides: 4.

The chain carries TRBV6-1 and TRBJ2-7; 10 bases are shared with TRBD1. Unmatched junction bases numbered 9, after V lost 10 bases and J lost 6 bases. This CDR3 has 13 residues. Germline V lookup: CDR1 MNHNS, CDR2 SASEGT. Written as DNA, the CDR3 is TGTGCCACCCGGGACAGGGGCTTCTCCGAGCAGTACTTC. Its translation is CATRDRGFSEQYF.

This clone was seen just once. The gene calls are TRBV30 and TRBJ1-2; D remains ambiguous. This CDR3 comprises 13 residues. In germline, CDR1 is GTSNPN, CDR2 SVGIG (reference sequence). The V gene lost 2 bases and the J gene lost 3 bases, with 10 bases spanning the gap. The CDR3 region is CAWSSAGYYGYTF. The CDR3 bases are TGTGCCTGGAGTTCGGCAGGCTACTATGGCTACACCTTC.

The chain recombines TRBV19 with TRBJ1-4; D is perhaps TRBD1 (5 bases). The CDR3 sequence is 14 residues long. CDR1 and CDR2 from the germline V gene are LNHDA and SQIVND (reference sequence). V lost 4 bases to trimming and J lost 8 bases, with 14 bases between them. The CDR3 DNA reads TGTGCCAGTAGTACCCAGGGTCTGGGAGAAAAACTGTTTTTT. It encodes CASSTQGLGEKLFF. Filled out from reference TRBV19 and TRBJ1-4, the complete variable domain reads DGGITQSPKYLFRKEGQNVTLSCEQNLNHDAMYWYRQDPGQGLRLIYYSQIVNDFQKGDIAEGYSVSREKKESFPLTVTSAQKNPTAFYLCASSTQGLGEKLFFGSGTQLSVL.

This clone is a singleton in its sample. Other DNA sequences in this sample translate to the same CDR3. The CDR3 nucleotides read TGTGCCAGTAGCATCGGACTAGCTGGCGCAGATACGCAGTATTTT. This gives the protein CASSIGLAGADTQYF. V usage is TRBV19 and J usage is TRBJ2-3, with 8 positions matching TRBD2. CDR1 and CDR2 (germline): LNHDA, SQIVND (reference sequence). This CDR3 region has 15 residues. Trimming at V came to 6 bases and at J to 4 bases, leaving 9 bases not matched to a gene.

The gene calls are TRBV7-3 and TRBJ2-1; unclear D gene. Germline V lookup: CDR1 SGHTA, CDR2 FQGTGA. Trimming took off 5 bases at V and 10 bases at J, with 12 bases between the two ends. The CDR3 length is 12 residues. CDR3 DNA sequence: TGTGCCAGCAGCGCCAGGTCCGGGGAGCAGTTCTTC. This encodes CASSARSGEQFF.